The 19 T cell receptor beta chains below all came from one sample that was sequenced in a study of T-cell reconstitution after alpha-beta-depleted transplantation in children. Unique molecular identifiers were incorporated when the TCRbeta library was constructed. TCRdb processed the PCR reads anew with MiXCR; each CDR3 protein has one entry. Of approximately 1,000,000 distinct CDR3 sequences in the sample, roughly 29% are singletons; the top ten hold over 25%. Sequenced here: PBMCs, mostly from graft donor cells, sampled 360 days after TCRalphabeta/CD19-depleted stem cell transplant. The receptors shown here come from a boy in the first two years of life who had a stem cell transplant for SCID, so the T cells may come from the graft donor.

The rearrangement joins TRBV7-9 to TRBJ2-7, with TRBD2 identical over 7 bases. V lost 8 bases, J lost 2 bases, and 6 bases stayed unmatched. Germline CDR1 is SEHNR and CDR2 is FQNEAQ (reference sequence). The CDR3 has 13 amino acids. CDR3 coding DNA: TGTGCCAGCGAATCTGGGGGGGCCTACGAGCAGTACTTC. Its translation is CASESGGAYEQYF.

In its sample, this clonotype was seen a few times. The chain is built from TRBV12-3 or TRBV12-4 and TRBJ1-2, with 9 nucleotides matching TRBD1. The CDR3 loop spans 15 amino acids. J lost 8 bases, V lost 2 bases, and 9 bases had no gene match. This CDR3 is CASSLRDRVAWGYTF. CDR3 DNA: TGTGCCAGCAGTTTACGGGACAGGGTAGCGTGGGGCTACACCTTC.

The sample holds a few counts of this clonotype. The CDR3 is CASSWASYNSPLHF. DNA for the CDR3: TGTGCCAGCAGTTGGGCGTCCTATAATTCACCCCTCCACTTT. The chain couples TRBV6-5 to TRBJ1-6; D not certain. The germline gives CDR1 MNHEY, CDR2 SVGAGI. This CDR3 spans 14 amino acids. V was trimmed by 4 bases and J by 1 base, leaving 5 bases between them.

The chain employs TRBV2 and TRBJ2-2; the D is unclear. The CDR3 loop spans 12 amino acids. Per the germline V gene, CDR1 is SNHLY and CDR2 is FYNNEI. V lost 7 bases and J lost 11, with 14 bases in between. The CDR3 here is CASTHDTTELFF. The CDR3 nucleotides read TGTGCCAGCACTCATGACACCACTGAGCTGTTTTTT.

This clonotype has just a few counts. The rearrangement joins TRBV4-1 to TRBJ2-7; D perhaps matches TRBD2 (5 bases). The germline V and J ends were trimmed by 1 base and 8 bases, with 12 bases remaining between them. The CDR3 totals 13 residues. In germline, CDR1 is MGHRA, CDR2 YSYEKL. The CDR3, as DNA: TGCGCCAGCAGCCAAGTGACCCGGGAAAAGCAGTACTTC. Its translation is CASSQVTREKQYF.

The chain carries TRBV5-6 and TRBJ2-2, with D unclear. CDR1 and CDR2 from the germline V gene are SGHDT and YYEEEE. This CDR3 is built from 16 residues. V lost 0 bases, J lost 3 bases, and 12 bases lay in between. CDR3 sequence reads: CASSLEKELDTGELFF. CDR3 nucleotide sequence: TGTGCCAGCAGCTTGGAAAAGGAATTGGACACCGGGGAGCTGTTTTTT.

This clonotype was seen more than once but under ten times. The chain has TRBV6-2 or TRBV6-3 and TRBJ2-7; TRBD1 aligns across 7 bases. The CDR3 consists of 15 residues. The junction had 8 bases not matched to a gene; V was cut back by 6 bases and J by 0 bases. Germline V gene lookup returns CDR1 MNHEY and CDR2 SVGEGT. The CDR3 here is CASSRQRDSSYEQYF. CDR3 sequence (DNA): TGTGCCAGCAGCCGACAACGGGACAGCTCCTACGAGCAGTACTTC.

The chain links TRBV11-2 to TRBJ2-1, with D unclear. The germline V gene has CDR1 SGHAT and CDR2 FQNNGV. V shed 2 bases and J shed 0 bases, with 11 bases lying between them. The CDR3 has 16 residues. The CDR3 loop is CASSLIGPSSYNEQFF. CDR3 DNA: TGTGCCAGCAGCTTAATTGGTCCTAGCTCCTACAATGAGCAGTTCTTC.

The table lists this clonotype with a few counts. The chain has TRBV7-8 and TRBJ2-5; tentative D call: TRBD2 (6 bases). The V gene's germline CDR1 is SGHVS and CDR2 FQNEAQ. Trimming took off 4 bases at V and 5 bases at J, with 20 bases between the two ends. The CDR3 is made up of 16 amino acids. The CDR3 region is CASSSPGDPGRETQYF. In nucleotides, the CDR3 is TGTGCCAGCAGCTCCCCGGGGGACCCGGGTCGGGAGACCCAGTACTTC.

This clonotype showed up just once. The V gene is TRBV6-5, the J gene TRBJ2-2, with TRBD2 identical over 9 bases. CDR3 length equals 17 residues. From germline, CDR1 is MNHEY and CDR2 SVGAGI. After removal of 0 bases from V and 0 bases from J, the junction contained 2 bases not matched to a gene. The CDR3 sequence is CASSYSSGRPNTGELFF. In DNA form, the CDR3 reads TGTGCCAGCAGTTACTCTAGCGGGAGACCGAACACCGGGGAGCTGTTTTTT.

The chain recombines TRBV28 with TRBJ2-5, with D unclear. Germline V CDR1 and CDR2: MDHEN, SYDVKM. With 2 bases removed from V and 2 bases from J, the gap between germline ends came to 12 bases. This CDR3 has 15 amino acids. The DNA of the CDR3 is TGTGCCAGCAGTTTAGGGTCACTCGCTCAAGAGACCCAGTACTTC. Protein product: CASSLGSLAQETQYF.

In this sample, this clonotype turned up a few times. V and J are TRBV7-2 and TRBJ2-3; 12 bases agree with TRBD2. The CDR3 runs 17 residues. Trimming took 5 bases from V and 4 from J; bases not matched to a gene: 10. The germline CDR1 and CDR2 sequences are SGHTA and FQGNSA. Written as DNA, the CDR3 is TGTGCCAGCAGCACCGGCCGCCTAGCGGGGGGGCCAGATACGCAGTATTTT. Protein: CASSTGRLAGGPDTQYF.

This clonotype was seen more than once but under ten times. The CDR3 bases are TGTGCCAGCAGCCAAGTGCCAGGGGTCGACACTGAAGCTTTCTTT. This codes for CASSQVPGVDTEAFF. The genes are TRBV3-1 and TRBJ1-1; D is perhaps TRBD1 (6 bases). V lost 1 base and J 3 bases, leaving 12 bases between the germline ends. There are 15 residues in the CDR3. Germline V gives CDR1 LGHDT, CDR2 YNNKEL (reference sequence).

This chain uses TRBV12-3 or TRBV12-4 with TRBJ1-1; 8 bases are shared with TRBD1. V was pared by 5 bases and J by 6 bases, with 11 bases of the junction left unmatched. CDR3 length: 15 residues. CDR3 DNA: TGTGCCAGCAGTCGACAGGGGATTATGGGGCCTGAAGCTTTCTTT. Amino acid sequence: CASSRQGIMGPEAFF.

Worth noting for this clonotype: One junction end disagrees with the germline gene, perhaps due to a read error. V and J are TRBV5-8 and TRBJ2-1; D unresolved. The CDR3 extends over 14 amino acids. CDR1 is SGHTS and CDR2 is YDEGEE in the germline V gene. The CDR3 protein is CASSFWVPNLEPFF. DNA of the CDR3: TGTGCCAGCAGCTTTTGGGTTCCAAATCTAGAGCCGTTCTTC.

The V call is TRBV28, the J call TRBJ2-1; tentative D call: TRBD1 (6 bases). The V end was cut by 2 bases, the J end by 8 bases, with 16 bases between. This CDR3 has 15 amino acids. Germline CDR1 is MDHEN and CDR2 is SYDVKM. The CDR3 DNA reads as TGTGCCAGCAGTTTAACAGGGACCCTAACCGATGAGCAGTTCTTC. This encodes CASSLTGTLTDEQFF.

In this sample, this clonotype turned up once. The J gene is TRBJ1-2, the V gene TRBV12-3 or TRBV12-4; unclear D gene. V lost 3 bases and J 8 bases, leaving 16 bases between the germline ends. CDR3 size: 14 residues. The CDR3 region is CASSFPAGLAGYTF. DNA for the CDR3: TGTGCCAGCAGTTTCCCAGCGGGCCTGGCCGGCTACACCTTC.

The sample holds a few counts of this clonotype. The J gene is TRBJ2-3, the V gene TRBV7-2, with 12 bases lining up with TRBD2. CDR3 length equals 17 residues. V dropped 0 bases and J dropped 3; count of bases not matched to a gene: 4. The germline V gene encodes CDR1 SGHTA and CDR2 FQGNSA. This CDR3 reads CASSLAWLAGGTDTQYF. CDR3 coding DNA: TGTGCCAGCAGCTTAGCCTGGCTAGCGGGGGGGACAGATACGCAGTATTTT. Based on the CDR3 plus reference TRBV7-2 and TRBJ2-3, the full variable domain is GAGVSQSPSNKVTEKGKDVELRCDPISGHTALYWYRQSLGQGLEFLIYFQGNSAPDKSGLPSDRFSAERTGGSVSTLTIQRTQQEDSAVYLCASSLAWLAGGTDTQYFGPGTRLTVL.

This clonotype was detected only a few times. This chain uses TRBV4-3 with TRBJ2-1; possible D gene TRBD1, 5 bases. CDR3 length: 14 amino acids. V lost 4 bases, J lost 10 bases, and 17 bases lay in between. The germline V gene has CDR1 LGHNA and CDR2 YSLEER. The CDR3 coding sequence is TGCGCCAGCAGCCCACGCCTCCGGACATTCGAGCAGTTCTTC. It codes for CASSPRLRTFEQFF.